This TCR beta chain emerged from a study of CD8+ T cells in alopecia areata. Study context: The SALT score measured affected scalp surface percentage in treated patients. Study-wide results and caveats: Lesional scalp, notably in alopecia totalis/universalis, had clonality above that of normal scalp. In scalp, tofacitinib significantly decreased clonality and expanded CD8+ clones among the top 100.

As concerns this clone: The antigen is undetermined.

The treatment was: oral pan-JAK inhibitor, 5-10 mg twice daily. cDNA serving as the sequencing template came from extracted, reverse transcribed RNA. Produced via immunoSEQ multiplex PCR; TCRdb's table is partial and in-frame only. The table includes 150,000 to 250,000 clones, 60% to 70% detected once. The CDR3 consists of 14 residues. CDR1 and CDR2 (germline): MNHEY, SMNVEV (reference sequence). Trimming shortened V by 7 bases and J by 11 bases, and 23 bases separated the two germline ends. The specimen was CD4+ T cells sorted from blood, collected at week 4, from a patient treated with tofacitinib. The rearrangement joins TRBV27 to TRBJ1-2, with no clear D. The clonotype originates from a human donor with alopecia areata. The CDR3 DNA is TGTGCCAGCACCACCGGGTCCCACCTATCTCGGTACACCTTC. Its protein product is CASTTGSHLSRYTF.